This T cell receptor (beta chain) was obtained from a study of shared clonotypes between healthy human individuals. With 6 bases removed from V and 7 bases from J, the gap between germline ends came to 12 bases. The CDR3 is made up of 12 amino acids. Germline-derived CDR1 and CDR2 are PRHDT and FYEKMQ (reference sequence). TCRdb's copy holds only in-frame clones and misses some; the assay was immunoSEQ multiplex PCR. Here the sample spans 450,000 to 550,000 clones, around 79% being singletons. The origin of this receptor is a woman between 40 and 50 years old in good health. Some clones in this sample may be carry-over from other donors' samples. This chain joins TRBV13 and TRBJ1-2; D remains ambiguous. Material: PBMCs. CDR3 in amino acids: CASSPTRSGYTF. The CDR3 DNA reads as TGTGCCAGCAGTCCGACAAGAAGTGGCTACACCTTC.